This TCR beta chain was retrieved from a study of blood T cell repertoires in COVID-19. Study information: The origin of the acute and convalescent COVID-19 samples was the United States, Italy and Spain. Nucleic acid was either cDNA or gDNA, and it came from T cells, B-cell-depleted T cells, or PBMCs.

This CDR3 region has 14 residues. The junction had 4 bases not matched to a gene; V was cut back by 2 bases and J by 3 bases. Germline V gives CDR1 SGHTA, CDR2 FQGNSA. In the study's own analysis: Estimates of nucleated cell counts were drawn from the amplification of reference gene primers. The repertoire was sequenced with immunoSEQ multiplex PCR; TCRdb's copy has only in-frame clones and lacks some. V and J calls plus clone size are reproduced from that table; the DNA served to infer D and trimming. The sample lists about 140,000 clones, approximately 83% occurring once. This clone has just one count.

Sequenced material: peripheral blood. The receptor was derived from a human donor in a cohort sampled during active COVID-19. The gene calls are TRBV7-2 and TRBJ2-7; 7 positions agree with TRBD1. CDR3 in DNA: TGTGCCAGCAGCTTAAAGGGGGCCGGCTACGAGCAGTACTTC. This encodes CASSLKGAGYEQYF.